This record covers a single TCR beta chain. Generated by immunoSEQ multiplex PCR, the TCRdb table keeps only in-frame clones and is missing some. The sample carries some 350,000 clones, 75% to 90% recorded once. The sample is drawn from a study of blood T cell repertoires in COVID-19. For the study at large: Samples representing acute and convalescent COVID-19 were sourced from the United States, Italy and Spain. Sample material is recorded as cDNA or gDNA derived from T cells, B-cell-depleted T cells, or PBMCs.

The sample taken for sequencing was peripheral blood. The sequence was collected from a woman between 50 and 59 years old with COVID-19, enrolled during active disease.

The CDR3 DNA follows: TGTGCCACCGGGGGGCAGGGGGCTCTCGAGCAGTACTTC. This translates into CATGGQGALEQYF. The chain links TRBV10-3 to TRBJ2-7, with D maybe TRBD1 (8 bases). The CDR3 loop spans 13 amino acids. Germline CDR1 ENHRY, CDR2 SYGVKD. The germline V and J ends were trimmed by 10 bases and 6 bases, with 19 bases remaining between them.